The 15 T cell receptor beta chains below come from one sample, sequenced in a study of blood T cell repertoires in COVID-19. Clones were read by immunoSEQ multiplex PCR, and TCRdb kept only the in-frame ones, dropping some. The table lists roughly 250,000 clones, around nine tenths of them singletons, with roughly 3% in the top ten. The sequencing input was PBMCs or T cells enriched from blood (not recorded which). Receptor source: a middle-aged woman who had been exposed to COVID-19.

The rearrangement joins TRBV3-1 (or the pseudogene TRBV3-2) to TRBJ1-2, with a weak D call TRBD1 (5 bases). Trimming stripped 1 base from V and 4 bases from J, with 16 bases between. The V gene's germline CDR1 is LGHDT and CDR2 YNNKEL (reference sequence). The CDR3 sequence is 16 residues long. The DNA of the CDR3 is TGTGCCAGCAGCCAAGTTGGACGGGGGATCTCCTATGGCTACACCTTC. Translated, it gives CASSQVGRGISYGYTF.

This clone has only one observation. Other DNA sequences within the sample encode an identical CDR3. The V and J genes are TRBV5-1 and TRBJ2-7; maybe TRBD2 (6 bases). V lost 0 bases and J lost 2, with 6 bases in between. Germline CDR1 reads SGHRS; CDR2 reads YFSETQ. The CDR3 consists of 13 residues. CDR3 coding DNA: TGCGCCAGCAGCTTGGGCGGGACCTACGAGCAGTACTTC. Encoded protein: CASSLGGTYEQYF.

The chain recombines TRBV28 with TRBJ1-1; 9 nucleotides agree with TRBD1. There are 15 residues in the CDR3. With 4 bases clipped from V and 5 bases from J, the junction kept 8 bases outside the gene matches. Germline V CDR1 and CDR2: MDHEN, SYDVKM. DNA for the CDR3: TGTGCCAGCAGTTCCCTAGGACAGGGGCGTACTGAAGCTTTCTTT. Translating gives CASSSLGQGRTEAFF. The variable domain in full, completed from reference TRBV28 and TRBJ1-1, reads DVKVTQSSRYLVKRTGEKVFLECVQDMDHENMFWYRQDPGLGLRLIYFSYDVKMKEKGDIPEGYSVSREKKERFSLILESASTNQTSMYLCASSSLGQGRTEAFFGQGTRLTVV.

CDR3 sequence (DNA): TGTGCCAGCAGTTTGACCGGGACTGGAAACACCATATATTTT. Amino acids: CASSLTGTGNTIYF. The J gene is TRBJ1-3, the V gene TRBV27; D is unresolved. Germline V gives CDR1 MNHEY, CDR2 SMNVEV (reference sequence). V was cut by 3 bases and J by 2 bases, with 8 bases left in between. The CDR3 contains 14 residues.

The V and J genes are TRBV7-3 and TRBJ2-5; 7 nucleotides match TRBD1. The CDR3 has 16 residues. Per the germline V gene, CDR1 is SGHTA and CDR2 is FQGTGA. The J segment lost 1 base and the V segment lost 5 bases, leaving 10 bases of the junction unmatched. This CDR3 is CASSPSGTVRQETQYF. CDR3 bases: TGTGCCAGCAGCCCCTCCGGGACAGTACGCCAAGAGACCCAGTACTTC.

V usage is TRBV6-5 and J usage is TRBJ1-5; TRBD1 matches at 9 bases. V trimming: 6 bases; J trimming: 2 bases; junction bases outside the gene matches: 5. CDR3 length: 15 amino acids. Germline CDR1 reads MNHEY; CDR2 reads SVGAGI. CDR3 sequence reads: CASRLQGARNQPQHF. The CDR3 DNA reads TGTGCCAGCAGACTACAGGGGGCGCGCAATCAGCCCCAGCATTTT.

The chain couples TRBV10-1 to TRBJ1-5; D unresolved. The CDR3 runs to 13 residues. CDR1 and CDR2 (germline): WNHNN, SYGVQD (reference sequence). The V gene lost 8 bases and the J gene lost 6 bases, with 14 bases spanning the gap. In DNA form, the CDR3 reads TGCGCCAGCCCAGGAGGGTCTAGTCAGCCCCAGCATTTT. This sequence encodes CASPGGSSQPQHF.

This chain links TRBV12-3 or TRBV12-4 with TRBJ1-2; the D is unclear. Trimming cost V 1 base and J 0 bases, with 3 bases left between them. This CDR3 is 13 amino acids long. The CDR3 region has the DNA TGTGCCAGCAGTTTAGGGCCTAACTATGGCTACACCTTC. It translates to CASSLGPNYGYTF.

V and J are TRBV4-2 and TRBJ2-5; 9 nucleotides align to TRBD1. J lost 2 bases, V lost 4 bases, and 5 bases had no gene match. The CDR3 covers 15 residues. Germline V gene data show CDR1 as LGHNA and CDR2 as YNFKEQ. The CDR3 sequence is CASSRNRGLQETQYF. The CDR3 nucleotides are TGTGCCAGCAGCCGCAACAGGGGGCTGCAAGAGACCCAGTACTTC.

V is TRBV19 and J is TRBJ2-1; 11 positions match TRBD2. The CDR3 contains 17 residues. V dropped 5 bases and J dropped 4; count of bases not matched to a gene: 10. Germline V gives CDR1 LNHDA, CDR2 SQIVND (reference sequence). CDR3 sequence (DNA): TGTGCCAGTAGTGAACCCCGGGGGACTAGCGGTTACAATGAGCAGTTCTTC. This translates into CASSEPRGTSGYNEQFF. Filled out from reference TRBV19 and TRBJ2-1, the complete variable domain reads DGGITQSPKYLFRKEGQNVTLSCEQNLNHDAMYWYRQDPGQGLRLIYYSQIVNDFQKGDIAEGYSVSREKKESFPLTVTSAQKNPTAFYLCASSEPRGTSGYNEQFFGPGTRLTVL.

V is TRBV27 and J is TRBJ1-1; weak D call: TRBD1 (5 bases). CDR3 length: 17 amino acids. The germline V and J ends were trimmed by 5 bases and 5 bases, with 24 bases remaining between them. Per the germline V gene, CDR1 is MNHEY and CDR2 is SMNVEV (reference sequence). CDR3 coding DNA: TGTGCCAGCAGTCCGTCACTTTATTCAGGGTTATCGACTGAAGCTTTCTTT. This gives the protein CASSPSLYSGLSTEAFF.

The chain's CDR3 is CASSTILDRGDGYTF. The DNA of the CDR3 is TGTGCCAGCAGCACTATTCTGGACAGGGGAGATGGCTACACCTTC. The rearrangement uses TRBV7-9 and TRBJ1-2; TRBD1 agrees at 9 bases. This CDR3 comprises 15 residues. V was pared by 5 bases and J by 6 bases, with 10 bases of the junction left unmatched. The V gene's germline CDR1 is SEHNR and CDR2 FQNEAQ (reference sequence).

The V call is TRBV27, the J call TRBJ2-2; 8 bases align to TRBD2. The CDR3 length is 15 residues. J lost 4 bases, V lost 5 bases, and 6 bases had no gene match. Germline CDR1 reads MNHEY; CDR2 reads SMNVEV (reference sequence). The CDR3 loop reads CASSGSGVLTGELFF. CDR3 nucleotide sequence: TGTGCCAGCAGTGGTAGCGGGGTGCTCACCGGGGAGCTGTTTTTT.

The rearrangement joins TRBV24-1 to TRBJ1-5; 9 nucleotides line up with TRBD1. Per the germline V gene, CDR1 is KGHDR and CDR2 is SFDVKD. The CDR3 consists of 23 residues. V shed 3 bases and J 1 base; nucleotides not matched to a gene: 24. This chain's CDR3 is CATSDLSRRHRGPSEVSNQPQHF. The CDR3 DNA reads as TGTGCCACCAGTGATCTATCCAGGAGACACAGGGGGCCGTCCGAGGTGAGCAATCAGCCCCAGCATTTT.

The chain employs TRBV4-2 and TRBJ2-1, with D perhaps matching TRBD2 (6 bases). Trimming cost V 3 bases and J 2 bases, with 14 bases left between them. The germline CDR1 and CDR2 sequences are LGHNA and YNFKEQ. The CDR3 consists of 16 residues. As DNA, the CDR3 is TGTGCCAGCAGCCAGGCTAGCGCCCTAACCTACAATGAGCAGTTCTTC. Translating gives CASSQASALTYNEQFF.